The 16 T cell receptor beta chains reported below all come from one sample, sequenced in a study of cytomegalovirus exposure and HLA in healthy donors. Vbeta (60) and Jbeta (13) primers were used in the PCR. The data were produced by immunoSEQ multiplex PCR, yet TCRdb's version contains in-frame clones alone and is incomplete. The table has approximately 160,000 clones, around 68% seen once. Sample: PBMCs. These receptors were collected from a man aged 45-60 years in good health and CMV-seronegative.

This clone was counted a few times. The gene calls are TRBV9 and TRBJ2-5, with unresolved D. With 4 bases removed from V and 4 bases from J, the gap between germline ends came to 20 bases. In germline, CDR1 is SGDLS, CDR2 YYNGEE. The CDR3 consists of 16 residues. The CDR3 DNA reads as TGTGCCAGCAGCCCCCGGATGGCGGCCTACCTAGAGACCCAGTACTTC. Translating gives CASSPRMAAYLETQYF.

This clone was counted between two and nine times. The chain links TRBV2 to TRBJ1-2; TRBD1 agrees at 11 bases. With V trimmed by 10 bases and J by 7 bases, 8 bases remained unmatched. Germline CDR1 SNHLY, CDR2 FYNNEI. CDR3 length: 13 amino acids. The CDR3 DNA is TGTGCCAACAAAGGACAGGGGGCAGGTGGCTACACCTTC. It codes for CANKGQGAGGYTF. Combining the CDR3 with reference TRBV2 and TRBJ1-2 gives the whole variable domain EPEVTQTPSHQVTQMGQEVILRCVPISNHLYFYWYRQILGQKVEFLVSFYNNEISEKSEIFDDQFSVERPDGSNFTLKIRSTKLEDSAMYFCANKGQGAGGYTFGSGTRLTVV.

The chain recombines TRBV9 with TRBJ1-1; D unresolved. The CDR3 extends over 14 amino acids. Germline loops: CDR1 SGDLS, CDR2 YYNGEE. V shed 0 bases and J shed 0 bases, with 6 bases lying between them. The CDR3 bases are TGTGCCAGCAGCGTAGGGGCAGTGAACACTGAAGCTTTCTTT. Translating gives CASSVGAVNTEAFF.

The CDR3 sequence: CASRKGTGPYEQYF. The CDR3 DNA is TGCGCCAGCAGAAAAGGGACAGGGCCTTACGAGCAGTACTTC. V gene TRBV5-1 combines with J gene TRBJ2-7; the match to TRBD1 covers 9 bases. V shed 5 bases and J 4 bases; nucleotides not matched to a gene: 7. CDR1 is SGHRS and CDR2 is YFSETQ in the germline V gene. The CDR3 is 14 amino acids.

The chain employs TRBV19 and TRBJ1-2; D call uncertain. The V gene's germline CDR1 is LNHDA and CDR2 SQIVND (reference sequence). V was cut by 2 bases and J by 4 bases, with 8 bases left in between. This CDR3 is 13 amino acids long. CDR3 nucleotide sequence: TGTGCCAGTAGTATATTCGGGTCCTATGGCTACACCTTC. Encoded protein: CASSIFGSYGYTF.

CDR3 sequence reads: CASSSLPQAPNYGYTF. CDR3 nucleotides: TGTGCCAGCAGCTCTCTTCCACAGGCCCCTAACTATGGCTACACCTTC. The rearrangement links TRBV7-8 to TRBJ1-2, with a weak D call TRBD1 (5 bases). Per germline, CDR1 SGHVS and CDR2 FQNEAQ. This CDR3 has 16 residues. Trimming took 4 bases from V and 0 from J, leaving 15 bases between them.

For this clone: The sample holds other DNA sequences that translate to the same CDR3. This chain links TRBV18 with TRBJ1-1; tentatively, D is TRBD1 (6 bases). CDR3 length equals 14 residues. CDR1 KGHSH and CDR2 LQKENI come from the germline V gene. The V gene lost 2 bases and the J gene lost 0 bases, with 7 bases spanning the gap. CDR3 sequence (DNA): TGTGCCAGCTCACCAGACAGGCTGAACACTGAAGCTTTCTTT. Translation: CASSPDRLNTEAFF.

The V gene is TRBV10-1, the J gene TRBJ2-5; 9 nucleotides line up with TRBD2. The CDR3 spans 15 residues. V shed 0 bases, J shed 3 bases, and the junction held 2 bases outside the gene matches. Germline V gene sequence: CDR1 WNHNN, CDR2 SYGVQD (reference sequence). Here the CDR3 reads CASSESRLAEETQYF. In DNA form, the CDR3 reads TGCGCCAGCAGTGAGTCTAGACTAGCGGAAGAGACCCAGTACTTC.

The rearrangement links TRBV5-4 to TRBJ2-4; weak D call: TRBD1 (5 bases). Germline V lookup: CDR1 SGHNT, CDR2 YYREEE (reference sequence). Trimming removed 0 bases from V and 5 bases from J, with 9 bases in between. This CDR3 is built from 14 residues. Here the CDR3 reads CASSLGARENIQYF. Written as DNA, the CDR3 is TGTGCCAGCAGCTTGGGGGCCAGGGAAAACATTCAGTACTTC.

The chain carries TRBV7-2 and TRBJ2-4; the match to TRBD1 covers 7 bases. The germline V gene encodes CDR1 SGHTA and CDR2 FQGNSA. V shed 1 base, J shed 3 bases, and the junction held 3 bases outside the gene matches. The CDR3 extends over 15 amino acids. The CDR3 loop is CASSLDPGGKNIQYF. For the CDR3, the DNA is TGTGCCAGCAGCTTAGATCCAGGGGGCAAAAACATTCAGTACTTC.

The chain couples TRBV19 to TRBJ1-1, with 10 bases lining up with TRBD1. J was trimmed by 4 bases and V by 5 bases; bases with no gene match: 1. The CDR3 totals 13 residues. The germline V gene encodes CDR1 LNHDA and CDR2 SQIVND (reference sequence). The CDR3 spells CASSDRGRTEAFF. CDR3 DNA sequence: TGTGCCAGTAGTGACAGGGGGCGCACTGAAGCTTTCTTT.

V and J are TRBV19 and TRBJ2-3; TRBD1 might be the D (6 bases). The ends were cut back, 4 bases at V and 2 bases at J, with 10 bases in the middle. Germline CDR1 reads LNHDA; CDR2 reads SQIVND (reference sequence). The CDR3 spans 14 residues. DNA of the CDR3: TGTGCCAGTAGTAGGGGGCCCACCACAGATACGCAGTATTTT. Encoded protein: CASSRGPTTDTQYF.

This sequence joins TRBV29-1 and TRBJ1-1, with unresolved D. The germline V gene has CDR1 SQVTM and CDR2 ANQGSEA. V lost 8 bases to trimming and J lost 0 bases, with 10 bases between them. The CDR3 consists of 12 residues. The CDR3 sequence: CSPGVMNTEAFF. CDR3 nucleotide sequence: TGCAGCCCCGGGGTCATGAACACTGAAGCTTTCTTT.

The rearrangement uses TRBV5-1 and TRBJ1-4, with 7 bases aligning to TRBD1. The germline gives CDR1 SGHRS, CDR2 YFSETQ. V dropped 4 bases and J dropped 1; count of bases not matched to a gene: 10. The CDR3 is 17 amino acids. As DNA, the CDR3 is TGCGCCAGCAGCCCGAGATGGGCAGGGGGAACTAATGAAAAACTGTTTTTT. Its translation: CASSPRWAGGTNEKLFF.

This rearrangement joins TRBV13 to TRBJ2-7; weak D call: TRBD2 (5 bases). Germline V gene data show CDR1 as PRHDT and CDR2 as FYEKMQ (reference sequence). Trimming stripped 1 base from V and 1 base from J, with 11 bases between. The CDR3 spans 15 residues. The CDR3 nucleotides are TGTGCCAGCAGCTTAGTGGGAGTGAAGTCCTACGAGCAGTACTTC. Encoded protein: CASSLVGVKSYEQYF.

This chain joins TRBV9 and TRBJ2-2; D not certain. This CDR3 spans 16 amino acids. V gave up 0 bases and J gave up 3 bases, with 12 bases separating them. CDR1 and CDR2 from the germline V gene are SGDLS and YYNGEE. This CDR3 reads CASSVESRWDTGELFF. The CDR3 bases are TGTGCCAGCAGCGTAGAGTCCAGGTGGGACACCGGGGAGCTGTTTTTT.